A single sample is the source of the 19 T cell receptor beta chains below, sequenced in a study of T cells in Graves' hyperthyroidism and ophthalmopathy. TCR beta CDR3 regions were amplified from RNA. In the first-round RT-PCR of the TCR CDR3, the HTBI primer set was used. From the multiplex PCR reads, TCRdb called clonotypes with MiXCR, one entry per CDR3 protein. The sample has about 540,000 distinct CDR3 sequences, 46% seen once. Sequenced sample: peripheral blood or thyroid tissue (not recorded which). Receptor source: a woman aged 18-29 years with Graves' hyperthyroidism.

This clonotype was seen a handful of times. The chain uses TRBV6-6 and TRBJ2-7; D not resolved. This CDR3 region has 13 residues. The ends were cut back, 8 bases at V and 4 bases at J, with 15 bases in the middle. Germline V CDR1 and CDR2: MNHNY, SVGAGI (reference sequence). The chain's CDR3 is CASLNKIGYEQYF. The CDR3 DNA follows: TGTGCCAGCTTGAACAAGATAGGTTACGAGCAGTACTTC.

This chain connects TRBV14 to TRBJ1-2; weak D call: TRBD1 (5 bases). Germline loops: CDR1 SGHDN, CDR2 FVKESK. Trimming left V 0 bases short and J 7 bases short, with 15 bases between. CDR3 length: 15 residues. The CDR3 DNA follows: TGTGCCAGCAGCCAAGAATCAGGGACCAGTGGTGGCTACACCTTC. It encodes CASSQESGTSGGYTF.

Comment on this clonotype: One end of the junction varies from germline; a read error may be responsible. The chain carries TRBV24-1 and TRBJ1-4, with 10 bases aligning to TRBD1. Germline V gives CDR1 KGHDR, CDR2 SFDVKD. This CDR3 region has 16 residues. The chain's CDR3 is CATSDTGQGTNEKLLF. As DNA, the CDR3 is TGTGCCACCAGTGACACGGGACAGGGGACTAATGAAAAACTGCTTTTT.

The V and J genes are TRBV19 and TRBJ2-6; 7 positions match TRBD1. V lost 4 bases and J lost 4; bases outside the gene matches: 10. The CDR3 runs 17 residues. In germline, CDR1 is LNHDA, CDR2 SQIVND (reference sequence). Written as DNA, the CDR3 is TGTGCCAGTAGTAAGAACAGGGGAAGATCAGGGGCCAACGTCCTGACTTTC. It translates to CASSKNRGRSGANVLTF.

This clonotype was detected ten times or more. The chain recombines TRBV24-1 with TRBJ2-5; 11 nucleotides match TRBD2. CDR1 and CDR2 from the germline V gene are KGHDR and SFDVKD. This CDR3 comprises 17 residues. With 3 bases clipped from V and 4 bases from J, the junction kept 9 bases outside the gene matches. The CDR3 reads CATSDPAGGLAGETQYF. DNA of the CDR3: TGTGCCACCAGTGATCCTGCAGGAGGACTAGCGGGAGAGACCCAGTACTTC.

Only one count was recorded for this clonotype. This chain connects TRBV7-2 to TRBJ2-5; 9 bases line up with TRBD2. Germline V CDR1 and CDR2: SGHTA, FQGNSA. The CDR3 sequence is 16 residues long. Trimming took 8 bases from V and 2 from J; bases not matched to a gene: 12. CDR3 DNA: TGTGCCAGCGAATCCTTGCTAGCGGGACAGCAAGAGACCCAGTACTTC. Amino acids: CASESLLAGQQETQYF.

The chain links TRBV7-3 to TRBJ1-4, with 8 bases lining up with TRBD1. The CDR3 covers 18 residues. Germline V gene sequence: CDR1 SGHTA, CDR2 FQGTGA. Trimming cost V 5 bases and J 1 base; bases outside gene matches: 12. The CDR3 sequence: CASSTGQARMGTNEKLFF. CDR3 sequence (DNA): TGTGCCAGCAGCACGGGACAGGCCAGAATGGGAACTAATGAAAAACTGTTTTTT.

The rearrangement joins TRBV7-2 to TRBJ1-5; possible D gene TRBD1, 5 bases. The germline V gene encodes CDR1 SGHTA and CDR2 FQGNSA. This CDR3 is 15 amino acids long. With 3 bases removed from V and 3 bases from J, the gap between germline ends came to 12 bases. The chain's CDR3 is CASSFMGQINQPQHF. The CDR3 bases are TGTGCCAGCAGCTTTATGGGGCAGATCAATCAGCCCCAGCATTTT.

The chain combines TRBV13 with TRBJ2-7, with D perhaps TRBD1 (5 bases). CDR3 length: 12 residues. Germline V CDR1 and CDR2: PRHDT, FYEKMQ (reference sequence). V was pared by 5 bases and J by 5 bases, with 10 bases between. The CDR3 loop reads CASSPTTDEQYF. DNA for the CDR3: TGTGCCAGCAGCCCTACGACAGACGAGCAGTACTTC. Variable domain in full (rest from reference TRBV13 and TRBJ2-7): AAGVIQSPRHLIKEKRETATLKCYPIPRHDTVYWYQQGPGQDPQFLISFYEKMQSDKGSIPDRFSAQQFSDYHSELNMSSLELGDSALYFCASSPTTDEQYFGPGTRLTVT.

This clonotype occurred a few times. The V and J genes are TRBV7-9 and TRBJ2-5; 12 positions match TRBD2. V lost 5 bases, J lost 3 bases, and 10 bases stayed unmatched. The germline V gene encodes CDR1 SEHNR and CDR2 FQNEAQ (reference sequence). This CDR3 is 17 amino acids long. The CDR3 protein is CASSLWTSGVGEETQYF. CDR3 DNA: TGTGCCAGCAGCCTCTGGACTAGCGGGGTTGGAGAAGAGACCCAGTACTTC.

In its sample, this clonotype was seen once. A much bigger clone sits one base away, suggesting this may be a read error. The chain has TRBV7-9 and TRBJ1-1; TRBD1 matches 7 bases. The CDR3 extends over 13 amino acids. The germline V gene encodes CDR1 SEHNR and CDR2 FQNEAQ (reference sequence). Germline trimming cut 8 bases from V and 7 bases from J; bases unmatched to any gene: 10. The CDR3 reads CASGSRQGDEAFF. DNA for the CDR3: TGTGCCAGCGGCTCACGACAGGGAGATGAAGCTTTCTTT.

The CDR3 spells CASSNHYEQYF. DNA for the CDR3: TGTGCCAGCAGTAACCATTACGAGCAGTACTTC. The V and J genes are TRBV25-1 and TRBJ2-7; D gene uncertain. The CDR3 is made up of 11 amino acids. Germline lookup yields CDR1 MGHDK and CDR2 SYGVNS. The V end lost 5 bases, the J end lost 4 bases, and 6 bases lay between the germline ends.

The chain has TRBV2 and TRBJ1-6; D unclear. Germline V lookup: CDR1 SNHLY, CDR2 FYNNEI. Trimming took 8 bases from V and 7 from J, leaving 12 bases between them. This CDR3 has 13 residues. The CDR3: CASSPNPNSPLHF. The CDR3 DNA reads TGTGCCAGCTCACCAAATCCCAATTCACCCCTCCACTTT.

The table lists this clonotype with a few counts. The genes are TRBV24-1 and TRBJ1-5; D not resolved. This CDR3 comprises 12 residues. The germline CDR1 and CDR2 sequences are KGHDR and SFDVKD. With 5 bases removed from V and 9 bases from J, the gap between germline ends came to 10 bases. Here the CDR3 DNA reads TGTGCCACCAGTGCCGGGTCATTGCCCCAGCATTTT. Encoded protein: CATSAGSLPQHF.

The chain is built from TRBV10-3 and TRBJ2-2, with no clear D. The length of the CDR3 is 13 residues. With 3 bases removed from V and 3 bases from J, the gap between germline ends came to 5 bases. Germline-derived CDR1 and CDR2 are ENHRY and SYGVKD. CDR3 residues: CAISDPYTGELFF. DNA of the CDR3: TGTGCCATCAGTGATCCTTACACCGGGGAGCTGTTTTTT.

This clonotype was recorded at least ten times. The DNA is omitted, as the CDR3 cannot be located on it reliably, and the CDR3 follows TCRdb's listing. The chain recombines TRBV9 with TRBJ1-2; the DNA was not used to check the table's D call, TRBD1. CDR1 is SGDLS, CDR2 YYNGEE, per germline. 13 amino acids form the CDR3, both terminal residues included. CDR3 protein: CASSVGAGSVHTF.

The chain combines TRBV7-2 with TRBJ2-7; 11 bases line up with TRBD2. The CDR3 contains 19 residues. The J segment lost 7 bases and the V segment lost 5 bases, leaving 22 bases of the junction unmatched. CDR1 is SGHTA, CDR2 FQGNSA, per germline. The CDR3 DNA is TGTGCCAGCAGCCCATGGAGGGATGGGGATAGCGGGAGGGCCCGGGAGCAGTACTTC. It specifies CASSPWRDGDSGRAREQYF.

Worth noting for this clonotype: One end of the junction is discordant with germline, which a read error may explain. This chain links TRBV10-3 with TRBJ1-1; perhaps TRBD1 as D (5 bases). The CDR3 spans 15 residues. From germline, CDR1 is ENHRY and CDR2 SYGVKD. CDR3 coding DNA: TGTGCCGTCAGGGAGTCGGACATTGGGAACACTGAGGCTTTCTTT. The encoded protein is CAVRESDIGNTEAFF.

Note on this clonotype: This sequence is one base from a far larger clone and is likely a read error. The chain recombines TRBV2 with TRBJ2-7; 8 bases are a match to TRBD2. This CDR3 has 10 amino acids. Germline CDR1 SNHLY, CDR2 FYNNEI. Here the CDR3 reads CVSGGYEQYF. The CDR3 bases are TGTGTCAGCGGGGGCTACGAGCAGTACTTC.